This T cell receptor beta chain derives from a study of cytomegalovirus exposure and HLA in healthy donors. Study-wide background: The same platform was used for the 100 to 150 validation repertoires as for the 666 first-cohort repertoires, as reported in a later analysis.

Profiling relied on immunoSEQ multiplex PCR, and the TCRdb table lists in-frame clones only, not all of them. The sample lists around 91,000 clones; about 94% were seen once. The V and J ends lost 4 bases and 0 bases, in that order; junction bases with no gene match: 5. The CDR3 totals 15 residues. Germline loops: CDR1 LGHNA, CDR2 YSLEER. The specimen sequenced was PBMCs. The TCR was taken from a woman in her twenties or thirties in good health and CMV-seropositive. The gene calls are TRBV4-3 and TRBJ2-7; 8 positions match TRBD2. The CDR3 sequence: CASSPGGASSYEQYF. In DNA form, the CDR3 reads TGCGCCAGCAGCCCGGGGGGGGCAAGCTCCTACGAGCAGTACTTC.